This T cell receptor (beta chain) was retrieved from a study of sequential checkpoint blockade in melanoma (dated by TCRdb to 2018 to 2020). A note on the overall study: Using 1:1 randomization, the trial assigned patients either to first-line nivolumab followed by ipilimumab (arm A) or to ipilimumab followed by nivolumab (arm B). Maintenance nivolumab came after each of the two trial sequences. DNA from about 97 melanoma tumor samples collected before treatment underwent TCRbeta immunosequencing. Roughly 20 patients had matched tumor biopsies taken before treatment and at week 13, after single-agent nivolumab (arm A) or ipilimumab (arm B). The same lesion was the source of around 80% of the matched pre- and post-treatment tumor biopsy pairs. Broad study findings and their caveats: Among patients in arm A, the nivolumab-first arm, pretreatment tumor TIL clonality was associated with response (P = .04). Patients whose tumor T-cell fraction and clonality increased by week 13 were about 30 times more likely to achieve clinical benefit. PD-L1 staining and CD8+ T-cell counts correlated with tumor T-cell fraction and clonality, whereas mutational load did not. Small sample sizes and reduced statistical power limited the within-arm analyses of tumor T-cell fraction. Larger, independent patient cohorts are needed to validate the response-prediction model that combines TCR metrics and mutation burden.

Taken with the paper, the label for treatment or condition translates to: randomized to nivolumab then ipilimumab (arm A) or the reverse (arm B). None of the patients in the trial had previously been given DNA-damaging chemotherapy. Samples came from patients with melanoma in CheckMate 064, a randomized, open-label phase II trial of sequential checkpoint blockade. Genomic DNA from formalin-fixed paraffin-embedded (FFPE) tissue samples was used for tumor TCR sequencing. Taken from the germline V gene, the CDR1 and CDR2 loops are MNHGY and SAAAGT. Cut back by 6 bases and 8 bases, the V and J ends lie 13 bases apart. The CDR3, from cysteine to phenylalanine, totals 12 residues. Left in the record is the CDR3 DNA by itself, 36 bases read in frame from the first base. This clone has just a few counts. Its antigen has not been determined. The record has no base qualities; no much larger clone is one base away.

The immunoSEQ Assay was used to immunosequence TCRbeta CDR3 regions from genomic DNA. Genomic DNA was amplified by bias-controlled multiplex PCR before high-throughput sequencing. In the original analysis: To quantify the absolute abundance of each unique TCRbeta CDR3 region, the sequences were collapsed and filtered. Clonality, defined as 1 minus Pielou's evenness, was calculated using only productive rearrangements. Tumor T-cell fraction was computed by normalizing TCRbeta template counts to usable DNA, estimated from several housekeeping genes. Clones with significantly greater frequencies in on-treatment versus baseline samples were identified using a previously published method. This immuneACCESS table, as held by TCRdb, lists in-frame sequences with V and J called but not all clones. Of the missing ones, under half trace to an unresolved V gene in checked studies; the others have no known cause. The D gene and trimming were derived from the DNA, and the V and J assignments and clone size from that table. The sample table records under 20,000 clones; roughly 28% of these occur just once. Jointly, the top ten make up roughly 7.9% of the sample.

Sequences were derived from tumor tissue (inferred from file names), sampled from a patient given nivolumab and ipilimumab in sequence. The clonotype originates from a human donor with melanoma. The chain links TRBV6-8 with TRBJ1-1, and perhaps TRBD1 as D gene, on 5 matching bases. The sequenced DNA is TGTGCCAGCAGAGAGGGGTTCAACGAAGCTTTCTTT. This codes for CASREGFNEAFF.